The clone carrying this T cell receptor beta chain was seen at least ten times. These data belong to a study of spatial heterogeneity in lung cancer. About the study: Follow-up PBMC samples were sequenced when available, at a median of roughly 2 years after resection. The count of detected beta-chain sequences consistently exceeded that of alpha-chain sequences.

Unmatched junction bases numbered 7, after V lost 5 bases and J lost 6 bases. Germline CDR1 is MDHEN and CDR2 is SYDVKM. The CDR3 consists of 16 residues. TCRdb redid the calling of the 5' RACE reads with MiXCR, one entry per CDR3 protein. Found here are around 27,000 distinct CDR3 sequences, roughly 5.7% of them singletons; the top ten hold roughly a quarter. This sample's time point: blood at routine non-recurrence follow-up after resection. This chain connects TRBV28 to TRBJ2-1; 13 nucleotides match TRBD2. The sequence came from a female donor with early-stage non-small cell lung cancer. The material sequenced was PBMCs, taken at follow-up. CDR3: CASSHRLAGGSNEQFF. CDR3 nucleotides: TGTGCCAGCAGTCACCGACTAGCGGGAGGCTCCAATGAGCAGTTCTTC. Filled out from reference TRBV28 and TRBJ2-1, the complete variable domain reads DVKVTQSSRYLVKRTGEKVFLECVQDMDHENMFWYRQDPGLGLRLIYFSYDVKMKEKGDIPEGYSVSREKKERFSLILESASTNQTSMYLCASSHRLAGGSNEQFFGPGTRLTVL.